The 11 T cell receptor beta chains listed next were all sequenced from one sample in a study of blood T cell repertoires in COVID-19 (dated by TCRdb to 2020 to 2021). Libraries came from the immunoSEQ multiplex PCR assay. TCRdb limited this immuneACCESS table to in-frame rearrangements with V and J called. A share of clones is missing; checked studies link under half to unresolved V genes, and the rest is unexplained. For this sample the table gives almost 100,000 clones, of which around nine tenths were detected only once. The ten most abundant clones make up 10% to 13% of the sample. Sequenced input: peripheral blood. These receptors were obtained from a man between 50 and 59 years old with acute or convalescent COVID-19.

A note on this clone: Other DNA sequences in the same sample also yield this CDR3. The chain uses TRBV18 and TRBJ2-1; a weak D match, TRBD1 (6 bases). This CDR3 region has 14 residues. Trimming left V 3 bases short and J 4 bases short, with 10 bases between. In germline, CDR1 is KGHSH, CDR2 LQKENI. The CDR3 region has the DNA TGTGCCAGCTCACCGACAGGCTTTTACAATGAGCAGTTCTTC. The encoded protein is CASSPTGFYNEQFF.

The CDR3 sequence is CASRLAGQETQYF. CDR3 DNA: TGTGCCAGCAGACTAGCGGGACAAGAGACCCAGTACTTC. The chain links TRBV7-9 to TRBJ2-5; 10 positions match TRBD2. There are 13 residues in the CDR3. Germline lookup yields CDR1 SEHNR and CDR2 FQNEAQ (reference sequence). V shed 6 bases and J 2 bases; nucleotides not matched to a gene: 0.

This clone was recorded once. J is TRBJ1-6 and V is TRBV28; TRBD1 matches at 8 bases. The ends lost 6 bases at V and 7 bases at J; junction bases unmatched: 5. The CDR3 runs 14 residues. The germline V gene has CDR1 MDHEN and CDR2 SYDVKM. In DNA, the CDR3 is TGTGCCAGCAGATGGGGACAGGCCAATTCACCCCTCCACTTT. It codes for CASRWGQANSPLHF.

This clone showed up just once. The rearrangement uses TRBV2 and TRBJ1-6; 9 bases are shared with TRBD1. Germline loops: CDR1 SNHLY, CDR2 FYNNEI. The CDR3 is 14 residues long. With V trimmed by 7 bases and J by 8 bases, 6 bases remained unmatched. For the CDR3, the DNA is TGTGCCAGCATTAGACAGGGGGGGTATTCACCCCTCCACTTT. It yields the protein CASIRQGGYSPLHF.

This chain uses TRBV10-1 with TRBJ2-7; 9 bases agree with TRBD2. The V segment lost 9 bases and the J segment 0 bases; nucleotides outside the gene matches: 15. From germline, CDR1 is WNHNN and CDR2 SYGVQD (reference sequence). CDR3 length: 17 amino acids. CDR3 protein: CASPVGAGGAGSYEQYF. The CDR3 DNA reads TGCGCCAGTCCAGTGGGAGCGGGAGGTGCCGGCTCCTACGAGCAGTACTTC.

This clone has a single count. The CDR3 DNA sequence: TGTGCCAGCAGCCGTGACAGCTATGGCTACACCTTC. It encodes CASSRDSYGYTF. This chain uses TRBV4-2 with TRBJ1-2; possibly TRBD1 for D (5 bases). CDR3 length: 12 amino acids. Trimming shortened V by 4 bases and J by 4 bases, and 7 bases separated the two germline ends. Germline-derived CDR1 and CDR2 are LGHNA and YNFKEQ.

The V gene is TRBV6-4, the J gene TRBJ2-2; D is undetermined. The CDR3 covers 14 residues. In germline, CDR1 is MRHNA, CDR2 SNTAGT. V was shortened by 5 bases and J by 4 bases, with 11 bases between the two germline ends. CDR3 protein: CASSRDSLTGELFF. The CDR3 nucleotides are TGTGCCAGCAGTCGAGACTCCCTCACCGGGGAGCTGTTTTTT.

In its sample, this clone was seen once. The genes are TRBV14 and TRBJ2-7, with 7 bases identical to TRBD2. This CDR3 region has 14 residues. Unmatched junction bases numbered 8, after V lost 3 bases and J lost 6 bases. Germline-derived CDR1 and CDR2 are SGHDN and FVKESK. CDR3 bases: TGTGCCAGCAGCCAGGGCGGACTAGGCTTCGAGCAGTACTTC. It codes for CASSQGGLGFEQYF.

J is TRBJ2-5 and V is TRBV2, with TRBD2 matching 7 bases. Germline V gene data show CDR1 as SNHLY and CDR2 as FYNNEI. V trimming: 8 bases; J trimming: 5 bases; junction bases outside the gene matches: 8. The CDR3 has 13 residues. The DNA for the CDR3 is TGTGCCAGCGCGGGCGGGAGCCTGGAGACCCAGTACTTC. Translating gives CASAGGSLETQYF.

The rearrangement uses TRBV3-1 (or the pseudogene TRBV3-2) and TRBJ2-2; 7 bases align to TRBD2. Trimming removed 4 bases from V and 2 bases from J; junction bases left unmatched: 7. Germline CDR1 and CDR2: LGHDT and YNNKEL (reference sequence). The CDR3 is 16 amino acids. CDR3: CASSLLALGNTGELFF. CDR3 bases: TGTGCCAGCAGCCTACTAGCGTTAGGTAACACCGGGGAGCTGTTTTTT.

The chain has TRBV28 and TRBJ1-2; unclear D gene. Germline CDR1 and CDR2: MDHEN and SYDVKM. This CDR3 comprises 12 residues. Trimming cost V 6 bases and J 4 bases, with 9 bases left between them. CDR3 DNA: TGTGCCAGCAGCCGGGCGGGCTATGGCTACACCTTC. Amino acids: CASSRAGYGYTF.